The 5 T cell receptor beta chains presented below share a single source sample, sequenced in a study of cytomegalovirus exposure and HLA in healthy donors. Vbeta (60) and Jbeta (13) primers were used in the PCR. Generated by immunoSEQ multiplex PCR, the TCRdb table keeps only in-frame clones and is missing some. The sample has 150,000 or so clones, 60% to 85% seen once. Sequencing was carried out using PBMCs. The receptors here all came from a woman between 40 and 55 years old in good health and CMV-seronegative.

This chain uses TRBV4-1 with TRBJ2-3, with a weak D call TRBD1 (6 bases). Germline V gene lookup returns CDR1 MGHRA and CDR2 YSYEKL. The CDR3 has 16 amino acids. V lost 2 bases and J lost 3, with 15 bases in between. CDR3 bases: TGCGCCAGCAGCCAACTACAGGGTGCGAGAACAGATACGCAGTATTTT. It is translated as CASSQLQGARTDTQYF.

The chain links TRBV5-6 to TRBJ2-5; tentatively, D is TRBD1 (6 bases). The CDR3 runs 14 residues. Germline CDR1 SGHDT, CDR2 YYEEEE. V lost 4 bases, J lost 8 bases, and 18 bases lay in between. The CDR3 DNA is TGTGCCAGCAGCCAGGGGTCTAGTGGGTCCACCCAGTACTTC. This sequence encodes CASSQGSSGSTQYF. Filled out from reference TRBV5-6 and TRBJ2-5, the complete variable domain reads DAGVTQSPTHLIKTRGQQVTLRCSPKSGHDTVSWYQQALGQGPQFIFQYYEEEERQRGNFPDRFSGHQFPNYSSELNVNALLLGDSALYLCASSQGSSGSTQYFGPGTRLLVL.

This clone was picked up a small number of times. The CDR3 nucleotides read TGTGCCAGCAGGGAATGGGGACAGGGAACCTATGGCTACACCTTC. This translates into CASREWGQGTYGYTF. The chain is built from TRBV5-6 and TRBJ1-2; 9 bases fit TRBD1. V shed 5 bases, J shed 4 bases, and the junction held 9 bases outside the gene matches. CDR1 is SGHDT and CDR2 is YYEEEE in the germline V gene. The CDR3 covers 15 residues.

The chain has TRBV5-1 and TRBJ2-3; D is unclear. The V end was cut by 2 bases, the J end by 0 bases, with 10 bases between. This CDR3 is 15 amino acids long. The V gene's germline CDR1 is SGHRS and CDR2 YFSETQ. CDR3 sequence reads: CASSFARFSTDTQYF. The CDR3 bases are TGCGCCAGCAGCTTTGCGCGGTTTAGCACAGATACGCAGTATTTT.

The chain recombines TRBV5-1 with TRBJ1-2; TRBD1 aligns across 9 bases. J lost 5 bases, V lost 4 bases, and 9 bases had no gene match. Per the germline V gene, CDR1 is SGHRS and CDR2 is YFSETQ. The CDR3 length is 15 residues. The CDR3 bases are TGCGCCAGCAGCCCTCCACAGGGGGCGAATTATGGCTACACCTTC. Amino acid sequence: CASSPPQGANYGYTF.